The 27 T cell receptor beta chains presented below share a single source sample, sequenced in a study of blood T cell repertoires in COVID-19. Sequencing used immunoSEQ multiplex PCR; TCRdb keeps in-frame clones, though not all of them. This table holds 450,000 or so clones, roughly 89% found once. Sequenced sample: peripheral blood. All receptors come from a man younger than 35 with COVID-19, enrolled during active disease.

The J gene is TRBJ2-2, the V gene TRBV7-8; 10 nucleotides align to TRBD2. Germline CDR1 is SGHVS and CDR2 is FQNEAQ. V gave up 5 bases and J gave up 1 base; unmatched junction bases: 10. This CDR3 has 18 residues. CDR3 coding DNA: TGTGCCAGCAGCATCCCCCGCGGACTAGCGGAGAACACCGGGGAGCTGTTTTTT. Translated, it gives CASSIPRGLAENTGELFF.

This clone was seen just once. The chain joins TRBV5-1 to TRBJ2-3, with 11 bases aligning to TRBD2. V trimming: 0 bases; J trimming: 1 base; junction bases outside the gene matches: 7. CDR3 length equals 18 residues. Germline assignment: CDR1 SGHRS and CDR2 YFSETQ. CDR3 DNA sequence: TGCGCCAGCAGCTTGGTCGGGCTAGCGGGAGGAGGCACAGATACGCAGTATTTT. This sequence encodes CASSLVGLAGGGTDTQYF. The variable domain in full, completed from reference TRBV5-1 and TRBJ2-3, reads KAGVTQTPRYLIKTRGQQVTLSCSPISGHRSVSWYQQTPGQGLQFLFEYFSETQRNKGNFPGRFSGRQFSNSRSEMNVSTLELGDSALYLCASSLVGLAGGGTDTQYFGPGTRLTVL.

A single count supports this clone. The rearrangement uses TRBV25-1 and TRBJ2-7; 9 bases align to TRBD1. V trimming: 4 bases; J trimming: 2 bases; junction bases outside the gene matches: 6. The length of the CDR3 is 15 residues. The V gene's germline CDR1 is MGHDK and CDR2 SYGVNS. The DNA of the CDR3 is TGTGCCAGCAGTGCCGGGACAGGGAGGCCCTACGAGCAGTACTTC. It translates to CASSAGTGRPYEQYF.

The V gene is TRBV5-1, the J gene TRBJ2-7; TRBD2 agrees at 10 bases. CDR3 size: 16 residues. Looked up from germline, CDR1 is SGHRS and CDR2 is YFSETQ. V lost 4 bases to trimming and J lost 2 bases; unmatched junction nucleotides: 9. As DNA, the CDR3 is TGCGCCAGCAGCACTACCCCTAGCGGGAGTACCTACGAGCAGTACTTC. Translating it yields CASSTTPSGSTYEQYF. The full variable domain, rest sourced from reference TRBV5-1 and TRBJ2-7, is KAGVTQTPRYLIKTRGQQVTLSCSPISGHRSVSWYQQTPGQGLQFLFEYFSETQRNKGNFPGRFSGRQFSNSRSEMNVSTLELGDSALYLCASSTTPSGSTYEQYFGPGTRLTVT.

This chain links TRBV13 with TRBJ2-1, with D perhaps matching TRBD1 (6 bases). Germline V gene lookup returns CDR1 PRHDT and CDR2 FYEKMQ (reference sequence). The length of the CDR3 is 15 residues. The V and J ends lost 2 bases and 5 bases respectively, with 13 bases between them. CDR3 DNA sequence: TGTGCCAGCAGCTTAATGGGGGCTTCCCACAATGAGCAGTTCTTC. Its translation: CASSLMGASHNEQFF.

The chain uses TRBV18 and TRBJ2-7; 12 bases line up with TRBD1. V dropped 3 bases and J dropped 7; count of bases not matched to a gene: 4. This CDR3 has 14 amino acids. Germline values: CDR1 KGHSH, CDR2 LQKENI. The CDR3 region is CASSPRDRGQEQYF. Here the CDR3 DNA reads TGTGCCAGCTCACCCCGGGACAGGGGGCAAGAGCAGTACTTC.

V usage is TRBV7-8 and J usage is TRBJ2-3, with 8 bases identical to TRBD2. Germline trimming cut 5 bases from V and 11 bases from J; bases unmatched to any gene: 15. This CDR3 has 15 amino acids. Germline V gene lookup returns CDR1 SGHVS and CDR2 FQNEAQ. CDR3 nucleotide sequence: TGTGCCAGCAGCCTTCCGGATAGCGGGGCCCGGGGGCAGTATTTT. Protein sequence: CASSLPDSGARGQYF.

The J gene is TRBJ2-2, the V gene TRBV5-4, with TRBD2 matching 7 bases. This CDR3 region has 13 residues. The germline V gene has CDR1 SGHNT and CDR2 YYREEE (reference sequence). J lost 6 bases, V lost 3 bases, and 2 bases had no gene match. The CDR3 DNA sequence: TGTGCCAGCAGCTACCGGGGGGCCGGGGAGCTGTTTTTT. It is translated as CASSYRGAGELFF.

The rearrangement uses TRBV30 and TRBJ2-7; D possibly corresponds to TRBD1 (5 bases). The CDR3 runs 11 residues. From germline, CDR1 is GTSNPN and CDR2 SVGIG (reference sequence). V was cut by 1 base and J by 4 bases, with 5 bases left in between. The CDR3 DNA reads TGTGCCTGGAGTGGACAGTACGAGCAGTACTTC. This sequence encodes CAWSGQYEQYF.

The chain carries TRBV12-5 and TRBJ1-5; D unclear. This CDR3 is built from 13 residues. V lost 6 bases to trimming and J lost 4 bases, with 10 bases between them. Germline CDR1 and CDR2: LGHNT and FRNRAP. CDR3 protein: CASGHDTNQPQHF. The CDR3 DNA reads as TGTGCTAGTGGCCACGACACTAATCAGCCCCAGCATTTT. The full variable domain, in which reference TRBV12-5 and TRBJ1-5 provide the parts outside the CDR3, is DARVTQTPRHKVTEMGQEVTMRCQPILGHNTVFWYRQTMMQGLELLAYFRNRAPLDDSGMPKDRFSAEMPDATLATLKIQPSEPRDSAVYFCASGHDTNQPQHFGDGTRLSIL.

This chain connects TRBV5-4 to TRBJ2-5; 7 positions match TRBD2. The CDR3 is 15 residues long. V lost 5 bases and J lost 2; bases outside the gene matches: 9. From germline, CDR1 is SGHNT and CDR2 YYREEE (reference sequence). DNA for the CDR3: TGTGCCAGCAGGACGGGAGCGGGGATTCAAGAGACCCAGTACTTC. The encoded protein is CASRTGAGIQETQYF.

This clone was detected only once. This chain links TRBV15 with TRBJ2-7; TRBD2 is a possible D gene (6 bases). V was pared by 1 base and J by 5 bases, with 15 bases between. The germline gives CDR1 LNHNV, CDR2 YYDKDF (reference sequence). The CDR3 extends over 15 amino acids. The DNA of the CDR3 is TGTGCCACCAGCAGAGGGGGGGATCTGATCCACGAGCAGTACTTC. It translates to CATSRGGDLIHEQYF.

The CDR3 protein is CASSRLAGGYDEQYF. DNA for the CDR3: TGTGCCAGCAGCCGACTAGCGGGAGGTTATGACGAGCAGTACTTC. V is TRBV7-8 and J is TRBJ2-7; 13 bases map to TRBD2. The germline CDR1 and CDR2 sequences are SGHVS and FQNEAQ. With V trimmed by 5 bases and J by 5 bases, 6 bases remained unmatched. The CDR3 totals 15 residues.

The chain joins TRBV7-8 to TRBJ2-2; D is perhaps TRBD2 (5 bases). The CDR3 is 13 amino acids. The germline V and J ends were trimmed by 3 bases and 7 bases, with 9 bases remaining between them. Germline assignment: CDR1 SGHVS and CDR2 FQNEAQ. Here the CDR3 DNA reads TGTGCCAGCAGCTTCGGGGTCGGCGGGGAGCTGTTTTTT. Amino acids: CASSFGVGGELFF.

V usage is TRBV11-3 and J usage is TRBJ1-6; D is ambiguous. This CDR3 has 19 residues. The ends were cut back, 5 bases at V and 0 bases at J, with 20 bases in the middle. Germline loops: CDR1 SGHNT, CDR2 YENEEA. Here the CDR3 reads CASSESRRGLLSYNSPLHF. CDR3 nucleotide sequence: TGTGCCAGCAGCGAAAGTAGAAGAGGACTTCTCTCCTATAATTCACCCCTCCACTTT. The complete variable domain, with remaining parts taken from reference TRBV11-3 and TRBJ1-6, reads EAGVVQSPRYKIIEKKQPVAFWCNPISGHNTLYWYLQNLGQGPELLIRYENEEAVDDSQLPKDRFSAERLKGVDSTLKIQPAELGDSAVYLCASSESRRGLLSYNSPLHFGNGTRLTVT.

The rearrangement uses TRBV5-4 and TRBJ1-6; no clear D. Trimming removed 1 base from V and 10 bases from J, with 9 bases in between. This CDR3 is 13 amino acids long. Germline V lookup: CDR1 SGHNT, CDR2 YYREEE (reference sequence). CDR3 nucleotide sequence: TGTGCCAGCAGCTTGTCGAGAGAGTCACCCCTCCACTTT. The encoded protein is CASSLSRESPLHF.

This clone appeared once. Other DNA sequences in the same sample also yield this CDR3. The genes are TRBV24-1 and TRBJ2-7, with D perhaps TRBD2 (5 bases). CDR3 length: 12 residues. The V end was cut by 5 bases, the J end by 1 base, with 5 bases between. Germline V gives CDR1 KGHDR, CDR2 SFDVKD. CDR3 sequence: CATSGGSYEQYF. CDR3 bases: TGTGCCACCAGTGGAGGGTCCTACGAGCAGTACTTC.

The genes are TRBV6-5 and TRBJ1-2; D unclear. Between the trimmed V and J ends, which lost 6 bases and 2 bases, there was a span of 16 bases. CDR3 length equals 15 residues. Germline CDR1 reads MNHEY; CDR2 reads SVGAGI. CDR3 bases: TGTGCCAGCAGCGCTAATGACAATTCGAACTATGGCTACACCTTC. It specifies CASSANDNSNYGYTF.

This chain joins TRBV19 and TRBJ2-3; D possibly corresponds to TRBD2 (6 bases). The V end was cut by 5 bases, the J end by 6 bases, with 9 bases between. Germline V gives CDR1 LNHDA, CDR2 SQIVND (reference sequence). The CDR3 is made up of 12 amino acids. CDR3 sequence: CASSLAGDTQYF. DNA for the CDR3: TGTGCCAGTAGTCTTGCGGGGGATACGCAGTATTTT.

The rearrangement joins TRBV6-5 to TRBJ1-5; TRBD1 is a possible D gene (5 bases). The V gene lost 8 bases and the J gene lost 6 bases, with 14 bases spanning the gap. This CDR3 is built from 13 residues. The V gene's germline CDR1 is MNHEY and CDR2 SVGAGI. The CDR3 loop is CASAGDYGQPQHF. The CDR3, as DNA: TGTGCCAGCGCGGGGGATTACGGTCAGCCCCAGCATTTT.

The chain couples TRBV2 to TRBJ1-5; D not certain. CDR1 and CDR2 from the germline V gene are SNHLY and FYNNEI. The CDR3 extends over 15 amino acids. V lost 2 bases and J lost 1, with 9 bases in between. In DNA form, the CDR3 reads TGTGCCAGCAGTGAAATAGGGAGAAGCAATCAGCCCCAGCATTTT. Translating it yields CASSEIGRSNQPQHF.

This clone appeared a single time. The rearrangement links TRBV6-5 to TRBJ2-1; D is perhaps TRBD1 (6 bases). The V and J ends lost 6 bases and 3 bases respectively, with 12 bases between them. Germline CDR1 reads MNHEY; CDR2 reads SVGAGI. The CDR3 totals 14 residues. In DNA, the CDR3 is TGTGCCAGCAGGCCCGGGACAAACTACAATGAGCAGTTCTTC. Translation gives CASRPGTNYNEQFF.

CDR3 nucleotides: TGTGCCAGTAGTAATCAGGGAGGGACTGAAGCTTTCTTT. Amino acids: CASSNQGGTEAFF. The chain combines TRBV19 with TRBJ1-1; D is possibly TRBD1 (5 bases). Trimming stripped 4 bases from V and 5 bases from J, with 11 bases between. This CDR3 spans 13 amino acids. The germline CDR1 and CDR2 sequences are LNHDA and SQIVND (reference sequence).

The rearrangement links TRBV3-1 (or the pseudogene TRBV3-2) to TRBJ2-1, with D maybe TRBD2 (6 bases). The CDR3 is 14 amino acids. Germline V gene data show CDR1 as LGHDT and CDR2 as YNNKEL (reference sequence). V was trimmed by 0 bases and J by 10 bases, leaving 13 bases between them. The CDR3 bases are TGTGCCAGCAGCCAAGAGGAGGGCAGGGTGGAGCAGTTCTTC. Its translation: CASSQEEGRVEQFF.

The chain recombines TRBV25-1 with TRBJ1-3; the D is unclear. The CDR3 runs 13 residues. CDR1 and CDR2 from the germline V gene are MGHDK and SYGVNS. V lost 5 bases and J lost 3, with 8 bases in between. CDR3 sequence reads: CASSYTGGNTIYF. DNA of the CDR3: TGTGCCAGCAGTTACACGGGTGGAAACACCATATATTTT.

As DNA, the CDR3 is TGTGCCAGCAGCTTAACACCCGGGACAGGGGGCAATCAGCCCCAGCATTTT. It translates to CASSLTPGTGGNQPQHF. V and J are TRBV7-8 and TRBJ1-5, with TRBD1 identical over 10 bases. The CDR3 is 17 residues long. Germline CDR1 and CDR2: SGHVS and FQNEAQ. The V and J ends lost 2 bases and 2 bases, in that order; junction bases with no gene match: 6.

This clone was counted once. The chain joins TRBV5-1 to TRBJ2-2; 10 positions match TRBD1. V lost 4 bases to trimming and J lost 2 bases; unmatched junction nucleotides: 2. This CDR3 spans 15 amino acids. Germline V lookup: CDR1 SGHRS, CDR2 YFSETQ. Written as DNA, the CDR3 is TGCGCCAGCAGCCGGGACAGGGGCAACACCGGGGAGCTGTTTTTT. It encodes CASSRDRGNTGELFF. Filled out from reference TRBV5-1 and TRBJ2-2, the complete variable domain reads KAGVTQTPRYLIKTRGQQVTLSCSPISGHRSVSWYQQTPGQGLQFLFEYFSETQRNKGNFPGRFSGRQFSNSRSEMNVSTLELGDSALYLCASSRDRGNTGELFFGEGSRLTVL.